Listed here are 21 T cell receptor beta chains from one sample, sequenced in a study of shared clonotypes between healthy human individuals. Sequencing used immunoSEQ multiplex PCR; TCRdb keeps in-frame clones, though not all of them. The repertoire holds nearly 2 million clones, with about 95% as singletons. CD45RO-negative CD8 cells positively selected for CCR7 made up the naive population, which excluded terminally differentiated effector memory CD45RA+ cells. The source material was naive CD8+ T cells sorted from blood. The receptors originated from a man between 18 and 29 years old in good health.

CDR3 residues: CASSGNRDRDNQPQHF. Written as DNA, the CDR3 is TGTGCCAGCTCAGGAAACCGGGACAGGGACAATCAGCCCCAGCATTTT. This chain connects TRBV2 to TRBJ1-5; TRBD1 aligns across 9 bases. CDR3 length: 16 residues. With 8 bases clipped from V and 3 bases from J, the junction kept 11 bases outside the gene matches. Germline CDR1 SNHLY, CDR2 FYNNEI.

The chain carries TRBV29-1 and TRBJ2-3; D possibly corresponds to TRBD1 (6 bases). The germline CDR1 and CDR2 sequences are SQVTM and ANQGSEA. This CDR3 is built from 13 residues. The V end lost 3 bases, the J end lost 4 bases, and 11 bases lay between the germline ends. The CDR3 DNA follows: TGCAGCGTTGATTCAGGGGTGCCAGATACGCAGTATTTT. As protein: CSVDSGVPDTQYF.

This clone came up a few times. The V call is TRBV5-6, the J call TRBJ1-1; perhaps TRBD1 as D (5 bases). The CDR3 extends over 13 amino acids. In germline, CDR1 is SGHDT, CDR2 YYEEEE. The V gene lost 1 base and the J gene lost 6 bases, with 10 bases spanning the gap. The CDR3 DNA sequence: TGTGCCAGCAGCTTGACGGGACCATCTGAAGCTTTCTTT. It translates to CASSLTGPSEAFF.

This clone has a single count. V is TRBV9 and J is TRBJ1-4, with 8 nucleotides matching TRBD1. V shed 4 bases and J 4 bases; nucleotides not matched to a gene: 6. This CDR3 has 15 amino acids. Germline loops: CDR1 SGDLS, CDR2 YYNGEE. The CDR3 protein is CASSTDRENNEKLFF. Here the CDR3 DNA reads TGTGCCAGCAGCACGGACAGGGAGAATAATGAAAAACTGTTTTTT.

This clone was seen a few times. Distinct nucleotide sequences in the sample also encode this CDR3. The rearrangement uses TRBV9 and TRBJ2-1, with unresolved D. The germline V gene has CDR1 SGDLS and CDR2 YYNGEE. CDR3 size: 12 residues. Trimming removed 0 bases from V and 4 bases from J, with 2 bases in between. CDR3 sequence (DNA): TGTGCCAGCAGCGTAGGATACAATGAGCAGTTCTTC. Amino acids: CASSVGYNEQFF.

To note about this clone: Additional DNA sequences in this sample encode the identical CDR3. For the CDR3, the DNA is TGTGCCAGCAGCAACCCAGGTTCCTATGGCTACACCTTC. Translated: CASSNPGSYGYTF. The chain carries TRBV28 and TRBJ1-2; D gene unclear. Trimming pared 6 bases from V and 4 bases from J, leaving 12 bases between. The CDR3 is 13 residues long. Germline CDR1 reads MDHEN; CDR2 reads SYDVKM.

This chain uses TRBV10-3 with TRBJ2-5; 11 nucleotides line up with TRBD2. V dropped 0 bases and J dropped 4; count of bases not matched to a gene: 7. The CDR3 consists of 17 residues. CDR1 is ENHRY and CDR2 is SYGVKD in the germline V gene. The CDR3 coding sequence is TGTGCCATCAGTGAGTCTGGCCTAGCGGGGGGAGGAGAGACCCAGTACTTC. Its translation: CAISESGLAGGGETQYF.

This chain connects TRBV5-8 to TRBJ2-5; TRBD1 agrees at 8 bases. The V gene's germline CDR1 is SGHTS and CDR2 YDEGEE. Trimming took 4 bases from V and 4 from J; bases not matched to a gene: 9. The CDR3 is 15 residues long. The CDR3, as DNA: TGTGCCAGCAGCGCAGGGGGCAGCACCGGAGAGACCCAGTACTTC. This translates into CASSAGGSTGETQYF.

The V gene is TRBV5-6, the J gene TRBJ2-3; 11 bases align to TRBD2. From germline, CDR1 is SGHDT and CDR2 YYEEEE. The V and J ends lost 3 bases and 6 bases, in that order; junction bases with no gene match: 6. The CDR3 consists of 15 residues. The CDR3 DNA reads TGTGCCAGCAGCTCCCCTAGCGGGGGGACGGATACGCAGTATTTT. Translation gives CASSSPSGGTDTQYF.

This chain joins TRBV19 and TRBJ2-1; TRBD1 matches 10 bases. With V trimmed by 2 bases and J by 1 base, 8 bases remained unmatched. The CDR3 covers 18 residues. Germline V lookup: CDR1 LNHDA, CDR2 SQIVND (reference sequence). The CDR3 region has the DNA TGTGCCAGTAGTATAATCGGCGGGACAGGGGTATCCTACAATGAGCAGTTCTTC. Translating it yields CASSIIGGTGVSYNEQFF.

The chain joins TRBV6-1 to TRBJ1-6; D may be TRBD1 (5 bases). V was trimmed by 1 base and J by 5 bases, leaving 18 bases between them. This CDR3 has 18 amino acids. Germline V gene data show CDR1 as MNHNS and CDR2 as SASEGT. CDR3 residues: CASSEVPSGGLDNSPLHF. The CDR3 DNA follows: TGTGCCAGCAGTGAAGTCCCCTCCGGGGGTCTGGATAATTCACCCCTCCACTTT.

The chain employs TRBV7-6 and TRBJ2-1; possibly TRBD1 for D (5 bases). Germline assignment: CDR1 SGHVS and CDR2 FNYEAQ. The CDR3 loop spans 19 amino acids. V was trimmed by 0 bases and J by 2 bases, leaving 20 bases between them. This chain's CDR3 is CASSLAQGEAKPTYNEQFF. CDR3 DNA: TGTGCCAGCAGCTTAGCGCAGGGCGAGGCCAAGCCCACCTACAATGAGCAGTTCTTC.

The chain couples TRBV19 to TRBJ2-5; D could derive from TRBD1 or TRBD2 (5 bases each). CDR3 size: 14 residues. V lost 4 bases and J lost 10, with 19 bases in between. Germline assignment: CDR1 LNHDA and CDR2 SQIVND (reference sequence). The CDR3 DNA sequence: TGTGCCAGTAGTACCTGGGACGCCCCCATGGACCAGTACTTC. Translating it yields CASSTWDAPMDQYF.

The V gene is TRBV12-5, the J gene TRBJ2-1; maybe TRBD2 (6 bases). V lost 1 base to trimming and J lost 5 bases, with 15 bases between them. The CDR3 is 16 residues long. Per germline, CDR1 LGHNT and CDR2 FRNRAP. The CDR3: CASGLAIREIHNEQFF. CDR3 nucleotides: TGTGCTAGTGGTTTGGCGATCCGGGAGATCCACAATGAGCAGTTCTTC.

To note about this clone: The sample holds other DNA sequences that translate to the same CDR3. The V call is TRBV6-1, the J call TRBJ2-7; unclear D gene. The germline gives CDR1 MNHNS, CDR2 SASEGT. The V end lost 4 bases, the J end lost 0 bases, and 7 bases lay between the germline ends. The length of the CDR3 is 13 residues. The CDR3 region is CASSAGTSYEQYF. DNA of the CDR3: TGTGCCAGCAGTGCCGGCACCTCCTACGAGCAGTACTTC.

V and J are TRBV21-1 and TRBJ2-1. TRBV21-1 is recorded as a pseudogene. CDR3 length: 15 amino acids. The CDR3 here is CASPQGSSEYNEQFF. The CDR3 region has the DNA TGTGCCAGCCCCCAAGGGTCCAGCGAGTACAATGAGCAGTTCTTC.

The CDR3 DNA sequence: TGCGCCAGCAGCCAAGCTAGACTAGCGGGAGACCACAATGAGCAGTTCTTC. Translating it yields CASSQARLAGDHNEQFF. The chain couples TRBV4-1 to TRBJ2-1; 12 bases align to TRBD2. Germline CDR1 reads MGHRA; CDR2 reads YSYEKL. CDR3 size: 17 residues. V gave up 1 base and J gave up 5 bases; unmatched junction bases: 6.

This clone occurred a few times. This rearrangement joins TRBV7-9 to TRBJ2-7; 7 positions agree with TRBD1. With 5 bases clipped from V and 0 bases from J, the junction kept 7 bases outside the gene matches. CDR1 SEHNR and CDR2 FQNEAQ come from the germline V gene (reference sequence). The CDR3 has 15 amino acids. The CDR3 protein is CASSQKDRSSYEQYF. The CDR3, as DNA: TGTGCCAGCAGCCAGAAGGACAGGAGCTCCTACGAGCAGTACTTC.

J is TRBJ1-4 and V is TRBV18, with no clear D. CDR3 length: 17 residues. CDR1 and CDR2 (germline): KGHSH, LQKENI. Trimming removed 2 bases at V and 4 bases at J, with 17 bases between. The CDR3, as DNA: TGTGCCAGCTCACCATCAACCGCGCGGGTACTTAATGAAAAACTGTTTTTT. Its protein is CASSPSTARVLNEKLFF.

The rearrangement uses TRBV6-5 and TRBJ2-3; 7 nucleotides line up with TRBD1. Germline assignment: CDR1 MNHEY and CDR2 SVGAGI. The CDR3 has 14 residues. The ends lost 4 bases at V and 4 bases at J; junction bases unmatched: 5. The CDR3 spells CASSFGTEADTQYF. The CDR3 DNA sequence: TGTGCCAGCAGTTTTGGGACAGAGGCAGATACGCAGTATTTT.

The V and J genes are TRBV27 and TRBJ2-7; 9 bases fit TRBD1. The junction had 11 bases not matched to a gene; V was cut back by 6 bases and J by 2 bases. Germline V lookup: CDR1 MNHEY, CDR2 SMNVEV (reference sequence). This CDR3 comprises 16 residues. CDR3 sequence: CASSRGAWTGAYEQYF. The DNA for the CDR3 is TGTGCCAGCAGCCGCGGGGCCTGGACAGGGGCCTACGAGCAGTACTTC.